The rows below give T cell receptor beta chains drawn from one sample of a study of blood T cell repertoires in COVID-19. Sequencing was performed with immunoSEQ multiplex PCR; in TCRdb, only in-frame clones are kept and a portion is missing. The table lists about 350,000 clones, around nine tenths of them singletons. Sequences were obtained from peripheral blood. Receptors were obtained from a woman in her fifties or sixties with COVID-19, enrolled during active disease. CDR3s include the opening cysteine and the closing phenylalanine or tryptophan. The order of the fields is J gene, clone size, D gene, V gene, CDR3 DNA, CDR3 protein. A D gene is named only where the DNA matches it firmly. Only part of the rows carry a size: once, few, many, or a class if the clone is expanded.

TRBJ1-2 | NA | TRBD1 | TRBV5-5 | TGTGCCAGCAGCTGGGGGGACAGCCGCTCCCTCAATAACTATGGCTACACCTTC | CASSWGDSRSLNNYGYTF
TRBJ2-3 | NA | TRBD2 | TRBV3-1/TRBV3-2 | TGTGCCAGCAGCATAGGGACTAGCGGGGGGGATACGCAGTATTTT | CASSIGTSGGDTQYF
TRBJ2-1 | NA | NA | TRBV27 | TGTGCCAGCAGTTTTTCCCGACTAGATGTGAATGAGCAGTTCTTC | CASSFSRLDVNEQFF
TRBJ1-5 | NA | NA | TRBV5-8 | TGTGCCAGCAGCTTGGAAGGTATCGGGGATCAGCCCCAGCATTTT | CASSLEGIGDQPQHF
TRBJ1-2 | NA | TRBD1 | TRBV25-1 | TGTGCCAGCAGTGATCCAGGGGGCAACTATGGCTACACCTTC | CASSDPGGNYGYTF
TRBJ1-1 | NA | TRBD1 | TRBV30 | TGTGCCTGGAGTCACACAGGGGGAAGGAACACTGAAGCTTTCTTT | CAWSHTGGRNTEAFF
TRBJ1-1 | NA | NA | TRBV2 | TGTGCCAGCAGTTCGACAGGAAAGAACACTGAAGCTTTCTTT | CASSSTGKNTEAFF
TRBJ1-6 | NA | NA | TRBV6-5 | TGTGCCAGCAGTTACGAAGCCTCCTATAATTCACCCCTCCACTTT | CASSYEASYNSPLHF
TRBJ1-1 | NA | NA | TRBV18 | TGTGCCAGCTCACAACGGGAGGGGGCTGAAGCTTTCTTT | CASSQREGAEAFF
TRBJ1-3 | NA | NA | TRBV11-2 | TGTGCCAGCAGCTTAGGACAAAACACCATATATTTT | CASSLGQNTIYF
TRBJ1-2 | NA | TRBD1 | TRBV7-8 | TGTGCCAGCAGCCGGACAGGGCTTGGCTACACCTTC | CASSRTGLGYTF
TRBJ2-5 | NA | NA | TRBV7-2 | TGTGCCAGCAGCTTAGATCGGGGGTGGGAGACCCAGTACTTC | CASSLDRGWETQYF
TRBJ1-2 | NA | NA | TRBV9 | TGTGCCAGCAGCGTAGCTGACGGCAGGACTCGAAGCTATGGCTACACCTTC | CASSVADGRTRSYGYTF
TRBJ1-3 | once | NA | TRBV7-2 | TGTGCCAGCAGCTATGGGAGTTTGGGTGGAAACACCATATATTTT | CASSYGSLGGNTIYF
TRBJ2-7 | once | TRBD1 | TRBV29-1 | TGCAGCGTTGGGTCCGGACAGGCGCAGTACTTC | CSVGSGQAQYF
TRBJ1-1 | NA | NA | TRBV29-1 | TGCAGCGGACACAGGGAAAGACGATGGAACACTGAAGCTTTCTTT | CSGHRERRWNTEAFF
TRBJ1-1 | NA | NA | TRBV6-1 | TGTGCCAGCAGTGAAGCGGTGGGGGGAGGGGAAGCTTTCTTT | CASSEAVGGGEAFF
TRBJ1-1 | once | NA | TRBV4-1 | TGCGCCAGCAGCCAGGCTGACAGTAACACTGAAGCTTTCTTT | CASSQADSNTEAFF
TRBJ2-5 | NA | NA | TRBV5-1 | TGCGCCAGCAGCTTGGGACGGGATTCCCCCCAAGAGACCCAGTACTTC | CASSLGRDSPQETQYF
TRBJ1-2 | NA | NA | TRBV29-1 | TGCAGCGTTGGGAGCTTGGGACTCTTCTATGGCTACACCTTC | CSVGSLGLFYGYTF
TRBJ1-3 | NA | NA | TRBV5-6 | TGTGCCAGCAGCTTCCCAGGGCTTGGAAACACCATATATTTT | CASSFPGLGNTIYF
TRBJ1-1 | NA | TRBD1 | TRBV6-6 | TGTGCCAGCAGGGGACGGGACAGGGGCACTGAAGCTTTCTTT | CASRGRDRGTEAFF
TRBJ1-6 | NA | NA | TRBV7-3 | TGTGCCAGCAGCTTCCTGGGGCAGGGGAATAATTCACCCCTCCACTTT | CASSFLGQGNNSPLHF
TRBJ2-1 | NA | NA | TRBV7-9 | TGTGCCACATTAACAGGGGGGGTCTTCCACAATGAGCAGTTCTTC | CATLTGGVFHNEQFF
TRBJ1-4 | NA | TRBD1 | TRBV11-3 | TGTGCCAGCAGCTTGGGACAGGGGGAGCTCCTTAATGAAAAACTGTTTTTT | CASSLGQGELLNEKLFF
TRBJ1-2 | once | TRBD1 | TRBV19 | TGTGCCAGTAGTCGACAGGGGGCAGCTAACTATGGCTACACCTTC | CASSRQGAANYGYTF
TRBJ1-4 | NA | NA | TRBV19 | TGTGCCAGTAGTGTCCGCTCGGGGGCAACTAATGAAAAACTGTTTTTT | CASSVRSGATNEKLFF
TRBJ2-7 | NA | TRBD1 | TRBV27 | TGTGCCAGCAGTGTACAGGGGACGAGCTCCTACGAGCAGTACTTC | CASSVQGTSSYEQYF
TRBJ1-5 | NA | NA | TRBV6-5 | TGTGCCAGCAGTTCGGGGGGGAGCAATCAGCCCCAGCATTTT | CASSSGGSNQPQHF